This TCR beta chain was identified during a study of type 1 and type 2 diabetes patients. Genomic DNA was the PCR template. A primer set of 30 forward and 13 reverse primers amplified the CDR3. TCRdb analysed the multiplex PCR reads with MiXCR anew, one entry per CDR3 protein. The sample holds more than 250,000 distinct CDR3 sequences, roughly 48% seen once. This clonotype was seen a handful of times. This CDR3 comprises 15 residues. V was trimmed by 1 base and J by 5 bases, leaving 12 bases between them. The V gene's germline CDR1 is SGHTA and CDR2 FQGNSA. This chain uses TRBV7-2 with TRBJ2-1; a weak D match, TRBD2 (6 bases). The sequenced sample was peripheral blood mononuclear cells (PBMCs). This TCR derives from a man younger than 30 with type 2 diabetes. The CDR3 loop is CASSLVWGVNNEQFF. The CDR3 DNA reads TGTGCCAGCAGCTTAGTGTGGGGGGTCAACAATGAGCAGTTCTTC.